The rows below give T cell receptor beta chains drawn from one sample of a study of regulatory T cells in long-lasting Graves disease. MiXCR was run by TCRdb on the multiplex PCR reads, yielding one entry per CDR3 protein. The table records 350,000 to 450,000 distinct CDR3 sequences, approximately 15% of them present only once. The data also belong to a second study, concerning T cells in Graves' hyperthyroidism and ophthalmopathy.

This material consisted of peripheral blood mononuclear cells (PBMCs), taken at new diagnosis, from a patient treated with antithyroid drugs. The origin of the receptors is a woman between 35 and 50 years old with Graves disease. The CDR3 runs from the conserved cysteine through the conserved F or W. D genes are given only for firm matches. The size entry is marked missing in some rows and otherwise reads once, few, many or a size class.

TRBJ2-5 TRBV19 TRBD1 . CASSIVPGGGETQYF TGTGCCAGTAGTATAGTACCAGGGGGCGGGGAGACCCAGTACTTC
TRBJ1-2 TRBV10-3 TRBD1 few CAISESLGQSGYTF TGTGCCATCAGTGAGTCGTTGGGACAGTCGGGCTACACCTTC
TRBJ2-7 TRBV27 . few CASSSTSKVSSYEQYF TGTGCCAGCAGCTCAACCTCCAAGGTCAGCTCCTACGAGCAGTACTTC
TRBJ1-1 TRBV6-5 . many CASSSGDPHTEAFF TGTGCCAGCAGTTCCGGAGACCCGCACACTGAAGCTTTCTTT
TRBJ2-1 TRBV24-1 TRBD1 many CATSGRTGGNEQFF TGTGCCACCAGTGGCCGCACAGGGGGCAATGAGCAGTTCTTC
TRBJ1-1 TRBV19 . few CASSVGGGEAFF TGTGCCAGTAGCGTGGGGGGGGGTGAAGCTTTCTTT
TRBJ1-2 TRBV30 . many CAWSTAYGYGYTF TGTGCCTGGAGTACGGCGTACGGCTATGGCTACACCTTC
TRBJ2-4 TRBV5-5 . . CASSPREGAGRTKNIQYF TGTGCCAGCAGCCCGAGGGAGGGGGCGGGGAGGACCAAAAACATTCAGTACTTC
TRBJ2-7 TRBV3-1 . many CASSQGTLFLYEQYF TGTGCCAGCAGCCAAGGCACCCTCTTCCTCTACGAGCAGTACTTC
TRBJ2-7 TRBV11-3 . many CASRNQGRPYEQYF TGTGCCAGCAGGAATCAGGGGCGACCCTACGAGCAGTACTTC
TRBJ2-1 TRBV9 . . CASSVMGTYNEQFF TGTGCCAGCAGCGTAATGGGAACCTACAATGAGCAGTTCTTC
TRBJ2-2 TRBV6-2/TRBV6-3 . few CASRTARENGELFF TGTGCCAGCAGAACCGCGAGGGAGAACGGGGAGCTGTTTTTT
TRBJ2-5 TRBV3-1 . . CASSQRGVETQYF TGTGCCAGCAGCCAGCGAGGGGTAGAGACCCAGTACTTC
TRBJ1-6 TRBV28 TRBD1 many CASSLPGTAYRSYNSPLHF TGTGCCAGCAGTCTCCCCGGGACAGCTTATCGCTCCTATAATTCACCCCTCCACTTT
TRBJ2-7 TRBV2 . many CASRPSSGTYEQYF TGTGCCAGCAGACCGAGTAGCGGAACCTACGAGCAGTACTTC
TRBJ1-2 TRBV5-4 . . CASSLGGAGYGYTF TGTGCCAGCAGCTTGGGAGGGGCGGGCTATGGCTACACCTTC
TRBJ2-7 TRBV11-2 . many CASSSSTDPTPEQYF TGTGCCAGCAGCTCATCGACGGACCCCACCCCGGAGCAGTACTTC
TRBJ2-7 TRBV19 . many CASSIGGGSSYEQYF TGTGCCAGTAGTATAGGAGGCGGTAGCTCCTACGAGCAGTACTTC
TRBJ2-5 TRBV6-5 . few CASSSPRGLGQETQYF TGTGCCAGCAGTTCCCCCAGGGGACTGGGCCAAGAGACCCAGTACTTC
TRBJ2-2 TRBV29-1 TRBD2 many CSNGGLAGVVGELFF TGCAGCAACGGCGGACTAGCGGGAGTTGTCGGGGAGCTGTTTTTT
TRBJ2-1 TRBV10-3 TRBD1 few CAISGQAEYYNEQFF TGTGCCATCTCGGGACAGGCGGAATACTACAATGAGCAGTTCTTC
TRBJ1-1 TRBV29-1 . many CSAREGEAFF TGCAGCGCCCGTGAAGGTGAAGCTTTCTTT
TRBJ2-7 TRBV28 . . CASSLSDYHYEQYF TGTGCCAGCAGTTTATCGGACTATCACTACGAGCAGTACTTC
TRBJ1-1 TRBV6-2/TRBV6-3 TRBD1 . CASSLLTGGRVNTEAFF TGTGCCAGCAGTTTACTAACAGGGGGCAGGGTGAACACTGAAGCTTTCTTT
TRBJ2-1 TRBV6-2/TRBV6-3 . few CASAASYNEQFF TGTGCCAGCGCCGCCTCCTACAATGAGCAGTTCTTC
TRBJ2-2 TRBV24-1 . . CATGAPVNTGELFF TGTGCCACCGGGGCCCCCGTCAACACCGGGGAGCTGTTTTTT
TRBJ2-6 TRBV7-3 . many CASSLGQPGANVLTF TGTGCCAGCAGCCTCGGACAGCCTGGGGCCAACGTCCTGACTTTC
TRBJ2-4 TRBV19 TRBD1 . CASSIRTGTNIQYF TGTGCCAGTAGTATTAGGACAGGGACAAACATTCAGTACTTC
TRBJ2-3 TRBV7-8 TRBD2 many CASSSRTSGFSTDTQYF TGTGCCAGCAGCTCCAGGACTAGCGGATTTAGCACAGATACGCAGTATTTT
TRBJ1-1 TRBV5-4 . . CASSLAPPMNTEAFF TGTGCCAGCAGCTTGGCACCACCTATGAACACTGAAGCTTTCTTT
TRBJ1-1 TRBV12-3/TRBV12-4 TRBD1 many CATQGQGGLNTEAFF TGTGCCACCCAGGGACAGGGGGGATTGAACACTGAAGCTTTCTTT
TRBJ2-7 TRBV29-1 . many CSVRPDTSYEQYF TGCAGCGTTAGACCAGACACATCCTACGAGCAGTACTTC
TRBJ2-1 TRBV3-1 TRBD2 . CASSQRGGQGPKTYNEQFF TGTGCCAGCAGCCAACGGGGGGGACAAGGTCCCAAGACCTACAATGAGCAGTTCTTC
TRBJ1-1 TRBV10-3 . many CAISDRTNTEAFF TGTGCCATCAGTGACAGGACGAACACTGAAGCTTTCTTT
TRBJ2-1 TRBV29-1 TRBD2 many CSVAKAGVYNEQFF TGCAGCGTAGCTAAAGCGGGAGTATACAATGAGCAGTTCTTC
TRBJ1-4 TRBV4-1 . many CASSQEMRWRRATEKLFF TGCGCCAGCAGCCAAGAAATGAGGTGGCGCAGGGCGACTGAAAAACTGTTTTTT
TRBJ1-1 TRBV19 TRBD1 many CASTFRGGTEAFF TGTGCCAGTACTTTCAGGGGGGGCACTGAAGCTTTCTTT
TRBJ2-7 TRBV12-3/TRBV12-4 TRBD2 many CASSLALAAETYEQYF TGTGCCAGCAGTTTAGCACTAGCGGCGGAAACCTACGAGCAGTACTTC
TRBJ2-1 TRBV7-8 TRBD1 . CASSLVVPGQYGEQFF TGTGCCAGCAGCTTAGTCGTTCCGGGACAGTACGGTGAGCAGTTCTTC
TRBJ2-1 TRBV5-4 . . CASSSHSSNEQFF TGTGCCAGCAGCTCCCATAGCAGCAATGAGCAGTTCTTC
TRBJ1-1 TRBV19 . once CASSTRGGWGLDAFF TGTGCCAGTAGTACCAGAGGGGGGTGGGGGTTGGATGCTTTCTTT
TRBJ1-1 TRBV4-1 . . CASSQDLGEAFF TGCGCCAGCAGCCAAGATTTGGGGGAAGCTTTCTTT
TRBJ2-7 TRBV30 TRBD2 many CAWSPSGRAAYEQYF TGTGCCTGGAGCCCTAGCGGGAGGGCCGCCTACGAGCAGTACTTC
TRBJ2-3 TRBV19 TRBD2 . CATATSDYTDTQYF TGTGCCACCGCGACTAGCGACTACACAGATACGCAGTATTTT
TRBJ1-1 TRBV6-1 . . CASKGQTNTEAFF TGTGCCAGCAAGGGGCAGACTAACACTGAAGCTTTCTTT
TRBJ1-5 TRBV19 . . CASAPLGGNQPQHF TGTGCCAGTGCTCCATTGGGAGGCAATCAGCCCCAGCATTTT
TRBJ2-3 TRBV5-6 . few CASSPPVGNTDTQYF TGTGCCAGCAGCCCCCCCGTCGGGAACACAGATACGCAGTATTTT
TRBJ2-3 TRBV28 . many CASSLNLASTDTQYF TGTGCCAGCAGTTTAAATCTAGCGAGCACAGATACGCAGTATTTT
TRBJ2-4 TRBV11-2 . few CASSLGVVAKNIQYF TGTGCCAGCAGCTTAGGAGTAGTAGCCAAAAACATTCAGTACTTC
TRBJ2-5 TRBV2 TRBD2 once CASGSGTSGIVLQETQYF TGTGCCAGCGGGTCCGGGACTAGCGGGATCGTATTGCAAGAGACCCAGTACTTC
TRBJ2-2 TRBV6-5 . many CASSYSIQNGELFF TGTGCCAGCAGTTACTCGATACAGAACGGGGAGCTGTTTTTT
TRBJ2-7 TRBV20-1 TRBD2 few CSAGQTSGSYERYF TGCAGTGCTGGTCAGACTAGCGGGAGTTACGAGCGGTACTTC
TRBJ2-3 TRBV5-5 . few CASSLITGSTDTQYF TGTGCCAGCAGCTTGATTACAGGGAGCACAGATACGCAGTATTTT
TRBJ2-1 TRBV5-1 TRBD1 many CASSLRVVTGGFKNEQFF TGCGCCAGCAGCCTCCGGGTAGTGACAGGGGGCTTTAAGAATGAGCAGTTCTTC
TRBJ2-2 TRBV24-1 . . CATSDFERDSDSGMSVTGELFF TGTGCCACCAGTGATTTTGAACGGGATTCGGACAGCGGAATGTCGGTCACCGGGGAGCTGTTTTTT
TRBJ1-2 TRBV2 . many CASSEALGEDGYTF TGTGCCAGCAGTGAAGCGCTTGGGGAGGATGGCTACACCTTC
TRBJ2-2 TRBV12-3/TRBV12-4 TRBD2 many CASSLLFAGEIGELFF TGTGCCAGCAGTTTACTTTTCGCGGGAGAGATCGGGGAGCTGTTTTTT
TRBJ2-1 TRBV7-9 TRBD2 few CASSLLGGGYNEQFF TGTGCCAGCAGCTTACTGGGCGGGGGCTACAATGAGCAGTTCTTC
TRBJ2-1 TRBV6-5 TRBD1 few CASSSPMTGRSYNEQFF TGTGCCAGCAGTTCCCCGATGACAGGGCGCTCCTACAATGAGCAGTTCTTC
TRBJ1-2 TRBV15 TRBD1 many CATSAGQNYGYTF TGTGCCACCAGCGCGGGACAGAACTATGGCTACACCTTC